This TCR beta chain was documented in a study of cytomegalovirus exposure and HLA in healthy donors. Background on the study: An earlier analysis identified 120 million or so unique TCR beta sequences in 150 million to 200 million T cells. General observations from the study: Reports described diagnosis of cytomegalovirus status by the classifier as highly specific and sensitive.

With 60 Vbeta and 13 Jbeta primers, the PCR was carried out. Repertoires were generated with immunoSEQ multiplex PCR, while TCRdb's copy carries only in-frame clones and drops some. This sample carries tens of thousands of clones, around 70% of them seen once, and the ten largest clones take approximately 3.5%. Trimming removed 5 bases from V and 5 bases from J; junction bases left unmatched: 5. Germline V gives CDR1 LNHNV, CDR2 YYDKDF (reference sequence). CDR3 size: 15 residues. A remark on this clone: The antigen is not known.

The TCR sequence derives from a woman younger than 45 in good health and CMV-seronegative. V gene TRBV15 combines with J gene TRBJ2-7; 14 bases fit TRBD2. Sample: PBMCs. As DNA, the CDR3 is TGTGCCACCAGCCTCCGACTAGCGGGAGGGCACGAGCAGTACTTC. It encodes CATSLRLAGGHEQYF.